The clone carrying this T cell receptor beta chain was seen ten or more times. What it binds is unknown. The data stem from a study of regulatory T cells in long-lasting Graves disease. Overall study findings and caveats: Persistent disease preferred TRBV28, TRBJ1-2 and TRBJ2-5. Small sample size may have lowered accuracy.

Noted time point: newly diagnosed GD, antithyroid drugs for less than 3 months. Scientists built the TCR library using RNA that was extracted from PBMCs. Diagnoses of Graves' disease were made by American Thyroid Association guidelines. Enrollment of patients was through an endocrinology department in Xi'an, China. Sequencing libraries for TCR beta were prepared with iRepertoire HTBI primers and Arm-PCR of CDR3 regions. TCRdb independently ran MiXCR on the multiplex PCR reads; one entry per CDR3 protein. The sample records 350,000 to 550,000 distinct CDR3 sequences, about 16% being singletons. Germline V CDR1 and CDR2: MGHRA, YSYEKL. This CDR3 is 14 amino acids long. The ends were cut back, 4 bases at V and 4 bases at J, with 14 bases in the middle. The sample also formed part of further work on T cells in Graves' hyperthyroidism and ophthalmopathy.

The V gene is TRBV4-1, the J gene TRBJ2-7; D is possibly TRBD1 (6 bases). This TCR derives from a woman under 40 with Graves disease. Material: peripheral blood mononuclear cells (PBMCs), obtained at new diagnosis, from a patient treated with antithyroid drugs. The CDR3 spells CASSLRDTEYEQYF. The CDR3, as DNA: TGCGCCAGCAGCCTCCGGGACACCGAGTACGAGCAGTACTTC.